The T cell receptor beta chain under discussion was sequenced for a study of T cell responses to AZD1222 COVID-19 vaccine. Whether given at about 4 or about 12 weeks, second doses were pooled. General study findings and limits: White British ancestry dominated among donors, who included more females, and clonal diversity was possibly underestimated.

The V end was cut by 4 bases, the J end by 0 bases, with 10 bases between. The CDR3 length is 15 residues. Germline CDR1 is LNHDA and CDR2 is SQIVND (reference sequence). The protocol was immunoSEQ multiplex PCR, while the TCRdb copy is restricted to in-frame clones and leaves out a portion. The sample records approximately 130,000 clones, around 90% being singletons. With regard to this clone: What it binds is unknown.

This TCR was recovered from an adult who received the AZD1222 COVID-19 vaccine. Sequences were derived from peripheral blood, sampled 28 days after the second AZD1222 dose. The rearrangement links TRBV19 to TRBJ1-3; D is perhaps TRBD1 (5 bases). CDR3 sequence reads: CASSTLRGSGNTIYF. The CDR3 DNA is TGTGCCAGTAGTACTTTAAGGGGCTCTGGAAACACCATATATTTT.